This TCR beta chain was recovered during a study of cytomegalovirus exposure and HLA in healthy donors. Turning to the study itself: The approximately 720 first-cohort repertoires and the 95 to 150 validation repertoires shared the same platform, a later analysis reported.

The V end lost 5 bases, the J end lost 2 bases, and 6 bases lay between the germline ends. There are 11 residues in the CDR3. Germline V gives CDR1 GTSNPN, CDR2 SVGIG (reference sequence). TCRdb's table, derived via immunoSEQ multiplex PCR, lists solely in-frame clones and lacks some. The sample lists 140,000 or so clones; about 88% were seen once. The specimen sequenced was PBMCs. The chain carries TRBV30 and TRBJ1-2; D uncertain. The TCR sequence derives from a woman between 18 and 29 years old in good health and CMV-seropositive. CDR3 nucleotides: TGTGCCTGGGCCCGGAACTATGGCTACACCTTC. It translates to CAWARNYGYTF.